The text below deals with one TCR beta chain. This clone was seen a single time. Its specific antigen is unknown. Base-call qualities are not available, and no considerably larger clone is one nucleotide away. The CDR3 runs 18 residues from the cysteine to the phenylalanine. Only CDR3 DNA is held: 54 bases, read in frame from base 1. CDR1 MGHRA and CDR2 YSYEKL are derived from the germline V gene. Trimming takes 1 base off V and 1 base off J; junction bases not matched to a gene: 12. Genomic DNA was extracted from sorted cells for sequencing of the TCRbeta CDR3 region. The immunoSEQ Assay was used for sequencing of TCRbeta CDR3 regions. The table was pulled from immuneACCESS by TCRdb, which kept in-frame rearrangements only. Such tables lose some clones; where checked, under half of the loss comes from unresolved V genes, and the rest has no known cause. The sample table shows more than 50,000 clones, and around nine tenths are seen once. The biggest ten clones account for less than 0.6% of the sample.

The trial excluded patients who had a history of autoimmune disease or were on systemic immunosuppression. Peripheral blood for TCR sequencing was drawn from every dose cohort at baseline, at cycle 4 day 1 and at cycle 7 day 1. The samples were drawn from a first-in-human, open-label, multicenter phase I dose-escalation trial of ivuxolimab. The trial enrolled adults with locally advanced or metastatic head and neck squamous cell, hepatocellular, melanoma or renal cell carcinoma. CD4+ and CD8+ T cells were sorted separately from peripheral blood before TCR sequencing. This specimen comes from a study of OX40 agonist ivuxolimab in advanced cancers. Regarding the research as a whole: Ivuxolimab was an agonistic, fully human IgG2 monoclonal antibody directed against OX40 (CD134), a costimulatory receptor. Intravenous ivuxolimab was administered to patients every 2 weeks at six dose levels: 0.01, 0.1, 0.3, 1.5, 3 and 10 mg/kg. Of the approximately 50 dose-escalation patients, hepatocellular carcinoma was present in roughly 19, melanoma in around 15, renal cell carcinoma in 9 and head and neck cancer in 9. A male proportion of 75% to 85% and a mean age of roughly 58 years, ranging from roughly 23 to 90, were recorded for the dose-escalation cohort. Patients were allowed to have had prior anti-PD-1, anti-PD-L1 or anti-CTLA-4 therapy, and more than 30% of the dose-escalation patients had previously received checkpoint inhibitors. Partial responses occurred in three dose-escalation patients: two with cutaneous melanoma and one with hepatocellular carcinoma. Peripheral TCRbeta sequencing was intended to test whether TCR sequence diversity was altered and clonal T-cell expansion was caused by ivuxolimab. The paper covers the monotherapy dose-escalation part of the phase I ivuxolimab trial, which included N ≈ 50 patients. General study outcomes and caveats: After ivuxolimab, CD8+ T cells had more expanded clones than CD4+ T cells on average. Low levels of normalized T-cell clonal expansion were also seen in some nonresponding patients. In partial responders in the 0.1-3.0 mg/kg groups, normalized peripheral clonal expansion was found to be among the lowest, especially among CD8+ T cells. Antigen specificity was not determined for the clonally expanded peripheral T cells. At doses of 0.1 to 3.0 mg/kg, clonal expansion of both CD4+ and CD8+ blood T cells was observed from baseline to week 6.

Sequencing used CD4+ or CD8+ T cells sorted from blood, obtained in a trial of the OX40 agonist ivuxolimab. This receptor was identified in an adult with an advanced solid tumor such as melanoma, head and neck, liver or kidney cancer. The sequence is built from TRBV4-1 and TRBJ1-2, and TRBD1 matches 7 of the central bases. The CDR3 corresponds to CASSQGAEGTELNYGYTF. DNA sequence: TGCGCCAGCAGCCAAGGGGCCGAAGGGACAGAGCTTAACTATGGCTACACCTTC.